The 21 T cell receptor beta chains given below trace back to one sample, sequenced in a study of T cell responses to AZD1222 COVID-19 vaccine. Only in-frame clones appear in the TCRdb table, and some are missing; sequencing was by immunoSEQ multiplex PCR. The sample holds 95,000 to 150,000 clones, roughly 87% seen once. The source was peripheral blood, collected on day 0 of AZD1222 vaccination. Every receptor here comes from an adult in good health.

The V and J genes are TRBV3-1 (or the pseudogene TRBV3-2) and TRBJ2-2; D uncertain. The CDR3 consists of 17 residues. Looked up from germline, CDR1 is LGHDT and CDR2 is YNNKEL (reference sequence). V dropped 4 bases and J dropped 4 bases, with 19 bases sitting between them. The CDR3 nucleotides are TGTGCCAGCAGCCCTTGGGTTAGGGATTTGTCCACCGGGGAGCTGTTTTTT. Translating it yields CASSPWVRDLSTGELFF.

This chain joins TRBV5-1 and TRBJ1-4; perhaps TRBD1 as D (6 bases). Germline assignment: CDR1 SGHRS and CDR2 YFSETQ. The V end was cut by 4 bases, the J end by 6 bases, with 13 bases between. The CDR3 contains 14 residues. The CDR3 loop is CASSDTGRYEKLFF. The CDR3 nucleotides are TGCGCCAGCAGCGATACAGGGCGGTATGAAAAACTGTTTTTT.

The J gene is TRBJ2-5, the V gene TRBV21-1; the D call in the table, TRBD2, was not verified against the DNA. TRBV21-1 is reported as a pseudogene. The CDR3 covers 17 residues. CDR3 nucleotide sequence: TGTGCCAGCAGCAAAGTAGAGGCGGGGGGGAGCCAAGAGACCCAGTACTTC. Its protein is CASSKVEAGGSQETQYF.

The chain links TRBV25-1 to TRBJ1-1; D gene unclear. This CDR3 has 12 amino acids. Germline values: CDR1 MGHDK, CDR2 SYGVNS. V gave up 3 bases and J gave up 1 base, with 3 bases separating them. This chain's CDR3 is CASSDPNTEAFF. CDR3 sequence (DNA): TGTGCCAGCAGTGACCCGAACACTGAAGCTTTCTTT.

V usage is TRBV7-8 and J usage is TRBJ1-5, with D unresolved. Trimming cost V 7 bases and J 0 bases, with 25 bases left between them. From germline, CDR1 is SGHVS and CDR2 FQNEAQ. This CDR3 region has 19 residues. The CDR3 nucleotides read TGTGCCAGCACCCCAGGACCCCGTCTTTGGAACCATAGCAATCAGCCCCAGCATTTT. Translation: CASTPGPRLWNHSNQPQHF.

The genes are TRBV9 and TRBJ2-5; 9 nucleotides line up with TRBD1. The J segment lost 9 bases and the V segment lost 4 bases, leaving 13 bases of the junction unmatched. The germline gives CDR1 SGDLS, CDR2 YYNGEE. This CDR3 region has 15 residues. CDR3 coding DNA: TGTGCCAGCAGCTCCGGGGACAGGGCGGGATTTTCCCAGTACTTC. Translation: CASSSGDRAGFSQYF.

This chain uses TRBV4-1 with TRBJ2-3; TRBD1 aligns across 8 bases. CDR3 length: 13 amino acids. In germline, CDR1 is MGHRA, CDR2 YSYEKL. V lost 5 bases to trimming and J lost 8 bases; unmatched junction nucleotides: 6. DNA of the CDR3: TGCGCCAGCAGCTCCGACAGGGGTGGTACGCAGTATTTT. Protein product: CASSSDRGGTQYF.

The rearrangement links TRBV9 to TRBJ2-6; D is perhaps TRBD2 (5 bases). Germline V gives CDR1 SGDLS, CDR2 YYNGEE. V lost 0 bases to trimming and J lost 4 bases, with 23 bases between them. The CDR3 contains 20 residues. CDR3 in amino acids: CASSVARTENLRGGANVLTF. The DNA of the CDR3 is TGTGCCAGCAGCGTAGCTCGAACAGAAAATCTTCGCGGGGGGGCCAACGTCCTGACTTTC.

J is TRBJ2-7 and V is TRBV4-1; D remains unclear. Germline-derived CDR1 and CDR2 are MGHRA and YSYEKL. The ends were cut back, 0 bases at V and 4 bases at J, with 7 bases in the middle. This CDR3 contains 13 residues. The CDR3 protein is CASSQELRYEQYF. CDR3 in DNA: TGCGCCAGCAGCCAAGAACTCCGGTACGAGCAGTACTTC.

The chain links TRBV7-8 to TRBJ2-7; perhaps TRBD2 as D (6 bases). CDR3 length: 12 amino acids. Trimming removed 5 bases from V and 6 bases from J, with 11 bases in between. CDR1 is SGHVS and CDR2 is FQNEAQ in the germline V gene. The CDR3 bases are TGTGCCAGCAGCCCCGGAGGGTCCGAGCAGTACTTC. Its protein is CASSPGGSEQYF.

The chain has TRBV6-1 and TRBJ1-5; no clear D gene. Trimming cost V 4 bases and J 2 bases, with 15 bases left between them. Germline V gene lookup returns CDR1 MNHNS and CDR2 SASEGT. The CDR3 sequence is 16 residues long. CDR3 amino acids: CASSGRGVRGNQPQHF. The CDR3, as DNA: TGTGCCAGCAGTGGGCGGGGAGTTAGAGGCAATCAGCCCCAGCATTTT.

The chain carries TRBV5-1 and TRBJ1-3; TRBD1 is a possible D gene (5 bases). The CDR3 has 16 amino acids. The germline gives CDR1 SGHRS, CDR2 YFSETQ. Trimming pared 4 bases from V and 0 bases from J, leaving 14 bases between. The CDR3 spells CASSPNGHYSGNTIYF. For the CDR3, the DNA is TGCGCCAGCAGCCCGAACGGACACTACTCTGGAAACACCATATATTTT.

This chain uses TRBV6-5 with TRBJ1-6; D not certain. Per germline, CDR1 MNHEY and CDR2 SVGAGI. The ends were cut back, 0 bases at V and 10 bases at J, with 7 bases in the middle. This CDR3 is 13 amino acids long. CDR3 coding DNA: TGTGCCAGCAGTTACTCGAACGGATCACCCCTCCACTTT. Its protein product is CASSYSNGSPLHF.

The chain carries TRBV4-1 and TRBJ1-6; D possibly corresponds to TRBD1 (6 bases). Trimming took 4 bases from V and 6 from J, leaving 16 bases between them. The CDR3 covers 16 residues. Per germline, CDR1 MGHRA and CDR2 YSYEKL. For the CDR3, the DNA is TGCGCCAGCAGCCTTGTCGGTTGGGGGGCTAATTCACCCCTCCACTTT. This translates into CASSLVGWGANSPLHF.

The J gene is TRBJ1-1, the V gene TRBV10-2; D gene uncertain. Germline CDR1 is WSHSY and CDR2 is SAAADI. V shed 4 bases and J shed 3 bases, with 9 bases lying between them. This CDR3 has 13 residues. CDR3 sequence: CASSVKGYTEAFF. The CDR3, as DNA: TGCGCCAGCAGTGTTAAGGGATACACTGAAGCTTTCTTT.

The rearrangement joins TRBV18 to TRBJ2-1, with 7 bases that match TRBD1. V gave up 3 bases and J gave up 3 bases; unmatched junction bases: 5. Per germline, CDR1 KGHSH and CDR2 LQKENI. The CDR3 contains 15 residues. The CDR3 coding sequence is TGTGCCAGCTCACCGCAACGGGACAGCTACAATGAGCAGTTCTTC. This encodes CASSPQRDSYNEQFF.

This clone was detected once. The V and J genes are TRBV4-1 and TRBJ2-2; 8 bases match TRBD1. Germline loops: CDR1 MGHRA, CDR2 YSYEKL. This CDR3 region has 18 residues. The V gene end was trimmed by 3 bases and the J gene end by 3 bases; junction bases not matched to a gene: 12. DNA for the CDR3: TGCGCCAGCAGCCACCCGGCAAGGGACAGGCCTTACACCGGGGAGCTGTTTTTT. Protein product: CASSHPARDRPYTGELFF.

This chain links TRBV27 with TRBJ1-4, with TRBD1 matching over 8 bases. Germline V gives CDR1 MNHEY, CDR2 SMNVEV (reference sequence). Trimming removed 2 bases from V and 8 bases from J; junction bases left unmatched: 10. The CDR3 is 16 residues long. The chain's CDR3 is CASSLVIGQGGEKLFF. The CDR3 DNA is TGTGCCAGCAGTTTAGTTATAGGACAGGGCGGAGAAAAACTGTTTTTT.

The V call is TRBV7-9, the J call TRBJ1-2, with TRBD1 identical over 7 bases. V lost 6 bases, J lost 6 bases, and 10 bases stayed unmatched. From germline, CDR1 is SEHNR and CDR2 FQNEAQ (reference sequence). CDR3 length equals 14 residues. The CDR3 DNA reads TGTGCCAGCAGGTTGTCGCAGGGGGAGGATGGCTACACCTTC. Its translation is CASRLSQGEDGYTF.

Only a few counts were recorded for this clone. CDR3 sequence: CASSGSGGGETQYF. DNA for the CDR3: TGTGCCAGCAGCGGTAGCGGGGGAGGGGAGACCCAGTACTTC. The chain links TRBV7-2 to TRBJ2-5; 9 bases are a match to TRBD2. Germline CDR1 and CDR2: SGHTA and FQGNSA. The CDR3 loop spans 14 amino acids. V was clipped by 5 bases and J by 5 bases; unmatched bases: 6. The whole variable domain, filled in from reference TRBV7-2 and TRBJ2-5, reads GAGVSQSPSNKVTEKGKDVELRCDPISGHTALYWYRQSLGQGLEFLIYFQGNSAPDKSGLPSDRFSAERTGGSVSTLTIQRTQQEDSAVYLCASSGSGGGETQYFGPGTRLLVL.

CDR3 loop: CASSLQAAVGQETQYF. DNA of the CDR3: TGTGCCAGCAGCTTACAAGCGGCGGTAGGCCAAGAGACCCAGTACTTC. The chain joins TRBV7-2 to TRBJ2-5; D is possibly TRBD2 (5 bases). Germline CDR1 reads SGHTA; CDR2 reads FQGNSA. The CDR3 length is 16 residues. Trimming left V 2 bases short and J 1 base short, with 14 bases between.